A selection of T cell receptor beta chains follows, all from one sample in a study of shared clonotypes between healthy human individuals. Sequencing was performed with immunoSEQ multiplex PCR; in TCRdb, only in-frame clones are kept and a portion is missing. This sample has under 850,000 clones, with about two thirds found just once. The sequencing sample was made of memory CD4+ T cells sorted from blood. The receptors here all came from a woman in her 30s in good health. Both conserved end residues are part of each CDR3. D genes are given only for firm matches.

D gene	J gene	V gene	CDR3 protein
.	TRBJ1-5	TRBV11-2	CASSLSRGAYQPQHF
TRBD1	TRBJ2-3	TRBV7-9	CASSVTGGATDTQYF
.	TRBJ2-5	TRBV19	CASSTGVQETQYF
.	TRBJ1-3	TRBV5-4	CASSFYQAESGNTIYF
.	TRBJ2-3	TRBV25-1	CASSGPVPPGTDTQYF
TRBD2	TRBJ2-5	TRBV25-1	CASSDRTGTSGRETQYF
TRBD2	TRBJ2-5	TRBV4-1	CASSQPGLAEQETQYF
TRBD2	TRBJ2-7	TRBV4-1	CASSKRVLAGEGETEQYF
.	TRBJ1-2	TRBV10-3	CAIRLGTNYGYTF
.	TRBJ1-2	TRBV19	CASSIPDSYYGYTF
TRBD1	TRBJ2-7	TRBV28	CASRVGQGGLRSYEQYF
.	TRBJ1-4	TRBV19	CASSSRTTLNEKLFF
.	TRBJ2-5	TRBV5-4	CASSPQDRPFQETQYF
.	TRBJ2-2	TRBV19	CASRDRANTGELFF
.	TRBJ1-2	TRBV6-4	CASSDGGYGYTF
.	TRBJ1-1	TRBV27	CASTPRRGYEAFF
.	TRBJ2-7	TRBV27	CASSLRPIGDYEQYF
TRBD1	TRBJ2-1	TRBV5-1	CASSATAGTGFIGEQFF
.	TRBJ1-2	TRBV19	CASIPGPDGWVGGYTF
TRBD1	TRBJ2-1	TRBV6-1	CASSATGTGGEQFF
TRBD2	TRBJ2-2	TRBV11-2	CASSRLAGGNTGELFF
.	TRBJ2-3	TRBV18	CASSPGRLTGGDTQYF
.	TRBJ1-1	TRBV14	CASSQAGHINTEAFF
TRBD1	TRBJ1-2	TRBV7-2	CASSFSDRVKATF
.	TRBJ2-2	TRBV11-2	CASSFGPGELFF
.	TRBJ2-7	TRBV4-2	CASSLDSRDSYEQYF
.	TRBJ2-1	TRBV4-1	CASSQVGPKLESYNEQFF
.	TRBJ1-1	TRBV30	CAWSRQENTEAFF